These 6 T cell receptor beta chains share one sample of origin, sequenced in a study of cytomegalovirus exposure and HLA in healthy donors. The PCR was carried out with 60 Vbeta primers and 13 Jbeta primers. Clones were sequenced by immunoSEQ multiplex PCR, and TCRdb holds only the in-frame ones, with some missing. The table includes roughly 120,000 clones, about 74% detected once. Sequencing was carried out using PBMCs. These receptor sequences come from a man in his forties in good health and CMV-seropositive.

This clone was found a few times. V usage is TRBV27 and J usage is TRBJ2-6; 9 nucleotides align to TRBD1. The ends lost 5 bases at V and 0 bases at J; junction bases unmatched: 8. The CDR3 is made up of 18 amino acids. CDR1 and CDR2 (germline): MNHEY, SMNVEV (reference sequence). The CDR3 region is CASSRRQGVGSGANVLTF. DNA of the CDR3: TGTGCCAGCAGTCGCCGACAGGGGGTCGGCTCTGGGGCCAACGTCCTGACTTTC.

The V gene is TRBV7-8, the J gene TRBJ2-7; TRBD2 agrees at 8 bases. Germline V gives CDR1 SGHVS, CDR2 FQNEAQ. CDR3 size: 16 residues. J gave up 3 bases and V 3 bases, and 10 bases lay outside the gene matches. The CDR3 DNA follows: TGTGCCAGCAGCTTTGGTCGGGGGGGGTCGATCTACGAGCAGTACTTC. Protein product: CASSFGRGGSIYEQYF.

This sequence joins TRBV29-1 and TRBJ2-7; 10 bases are shared with TRBD2. The ends lost 7 bases at V and 7 bases at J; junction bases unmatched: 13. Looked up from germline, CDR1 is SQVTM and CDR2 is ANQGSEA. The CDR3 has 14 amino acids. The CDR3 DNA is TGCAGCGCCGTTCGGGCTAGCGGGAGTGGGGAGCAGTACTTC. Amino acid sequence: CSAVRASGSGEQYF.

The gene calls are TRBV30 and TRBJ1-6; 7 bases are a match to TRBD1. Trimming took 3 bases from V and 3 from J; bases not matched to a gene: 20. Germline assignment: CDR1 GTSNPN and CDR2 SVGIG (reference sequence). The CDR3 contains 20 residues. The chain's CDR3 is CAWRGTLRLGTDSYNSPLHF. The CDR3 nucleotides read TGTGCCTGGAGAGGAACCTTACGACTAGGGACAGACAGCTATAATTCACCCCTCCACTTT.

This sequence joins TRBV5-5 and TRBJ2-3; possible D gene TRBD1, 6 bases. CDR3 length equals 16 residues. Trimming took off 0 bases at V and 4 bases at J, with 15 bases between the two ends. Germline-derived CDR1 and CDR2 are SGHKS and YYEKEE (reference sequence). CDR3 sequence: CASSLDRVGWPDTQYF. DNA of the CDR3: TGTGCCAGCAGCTTGGACAGGGTGGGTTGGCCAGATACGCAGTATTTT.

This chain joins TRBV19 and TRBJ1-1; possible D gene TRBD1, 6 bases. CDR1 is LNHDA, CDR2 SQIVND, per germline (reference sequence). CDR3 length: 12 amino acids. V was cut by 10 bases and J by 4 bases, with 13 bases left in between. The CDR3 is CATGGGGTEAFF. DNA of the CDR3: TGTGCCACGGGGGGGGGCGGCACTGAAGCTTTCTTT.